The TCR beta chain under discussion was sequenced for a study of blood T cell repertoires in COVID-19. Study background: T cells, B-cell-depleted T cells, or PBMCs supplied cDNA or gDNA.

Original analysis: By means of reference gene primer amplification, nucleated cell counts were estimated. The assay was immunoSEQ multiplex PCR, and TCRdb's table has in-frame clones only and misses some. V, J and clone size are those of that table, while D and trimming were read from the DNA. The table has approximately 300,000 clones, around nine tenths seen once. The V end lost 0 bases, the J end lost 0 bases, and 4 bases lay between the germline ends. Germline CDR1 and CDR2: SGHKS and YYEKEE (reference sequence). This CDR3 spans 14 amino acids. Sequencing was done on a sample of peripheral blood. The genes are TRBV5-5 and TRBJ1-5; D is undetermined. The clonotype originates from a woman aged 50 to 60 with active or convalescent COVID-19. The CDR3 loop is CASSLARSNQPQHF. DNA of the CDR3: TGTGCCAGCAGCTTGGCGCGTAGCAATCAGCCCCAGCATTTT.